Listed below are T cell receptor beta chains from one sample, sequenced in a study of T cell responses to AZD1222 COVID-19 vaccine. Sequencing used immunoSEQ multiplex PCR; TCRdb keeps in-frame clones, though not all of them. The sample records around 190,000 clones, 92% being singletons. The input for sequencing was peripheral blood, taken on day 0 of AZD1222 vaccination. The origin of the receptors is an adult in good health. Each CDR3 is given with its conserved first and last residue. The order of the fields is clone size, D gene, J gene, CDR3 length, V gene, CDR3 DNA, CDR3 protein. A D gene is named only where the DNA matches it firmly. The listing skips clone size in some rows; elsewhere it reads once, few, many or a size class.

clone size: -; D gene: -; J gene: TRBJ2-6; CDR3 length: 18; V gene: TRBV11-2; CDR3 DNA: TGTGCCAGCAGCTTAATAAGACGGGAAAGCTCTGGGGCCAACGTCCTGACTTTC; CDR3 protein: CASSLIRRESSGANVLTF
clone size: -; D gene: -; J gene: TRBJ1-2; CDR3 length: 14; V gene: TRBV7-2; CDR3 DNA: TGTGCCAGCAGCTCACAGGGTCAGAGCTATGGCTACACCTTC; CDR3 protein: CASSSQGQSYGYTF
clone size: -; D gene: -; J gene: TRBJ1-5; CDR3 length: 14; V gene: TRBV18; CDR3 DNA: TGTGCCAGCTCACCAGGTAGTAGCAATCAGCCCCAGCATTTT; CDR3 protein: CASSPGSSNQPQHF
clone size: -; D gene: -; J gene: TRBJ1-2; CDR3 length: 15; V gene: TRBV18; CDR3 DNA: TGTGCCAGCTCACCACCCCCCCCGGTTTCTTTCGGCTACACCTTC; CDR3 protein: CASSPPPPVSFGYTF
clone size: -; D gene: -; J gene: TRBJ1-6; CDR3 length: 15; V gene: TRBV28; CDR3 DNA: TGTGCCAGCAGTTTTAGGACAGCTTATAATTCACCCCTCCACTTT; CDR3 protein: CASSFRTAYNSPLHF
clone size: once; D gene: -; J gene: TRBJ1-4; CDR3 length: 12; V gene: TRBV19; CDR3 DNA: TGTGCCAGTAGTGTCCGAGGAGAAAAACTGTTTTTT; CDR3 protein: CASSVRGEKLFF
clone size: once; D gene: TRBD1; J gene: TRBJ1-5; CDR3 length: 17; V gene: TRBV6-2/TRBV6-3; CDR3 DNA: TGTGCCAGCAGTTACTCATCAGGGGGCGGCGGCAATCAGCCCCAGCATTTT; CDR3 protein: CASSYSSGGGGNQPQHF
clone size: -; D gene: -; J gene: TRBJ1-4; CDR3 length: 15; V gene: TRBV6-1; CDR3 DNA: TGTGCCAGCAGTGAAATACAGGGAGTGCGTGAAAAACTGTTTTTT; CDR3 protein: CASSEIQGVREKLFF
clone size: -; D gene: -; J gene: TRBJ2-7; CDR3 length: 13; V gene: TRBV19; CDR3 DNA: TGTGCCAGTAGTATAGCAGACAGCTACGAGCAGTACTTC; CDR3 protein: CASSIADSYEQYF
clone size: few; D gene: -; J gene: TRBJ1-5; CDR3 length: 12; V gene: TRBV10-2; CDR3 DNA: TGCGCCAGCAGTGACCCCCGGGACAACCAGCATTTT; CDR3 protein: CASSDPRDNQHF
clone size: -; D gene: TRBD1; J gene: TRBJ1-5; CDR3 length: 20; V gene: TRBV3-1/TRBV3-2; CDR3 DNA: TGTGCCAGCAGCCCCTCCGATCCCATTTGGGGCAGGGGGATTGATCAGCCCCAGCATTTT; CDR3 protein: CASSPSDPIWGRGIDQPQHF
clone size: -; D gene: -; J gene: TRBJ1-1; CDR3 length: 16; V gene: TRBV2; CDR3 DNA: TGTGCCAGCAGCCGCTCTGCTCGTATTCGCGAAACTGAAGCTTTCTTT; CDR3 protein: CASSRSARIRETEAFF